This TCR beta chain was sequenced for a study of T cell repertoires and HLA-DP antigens. Measured with immunoSEQ multiplex PCR; TCRdb has only the in-frame clones, and not every one. The data contain about 89,000 clones, approximately 89% of them singletons. Trimming at V came to 4 bases and at J to 3 bases, leaving 2 bases not matched to a gene. Germline values: CDR1 SNHLY, CDR2 FYNNEI. CDR3 length equals 14 residues. Remarks on this clone: The antigen remains undetermined.

This sequence joins TRBV2 and TRBJ1-5; 8 bases are a match to TRBD1. This clonotype originated in a man aged 50 to 60 in good health and CMV-seronegative. Sequenced sample: CD4+ T cells from PBMCs. This CDR3 reads CASSGQGNNQPQHF. The CDR3 nucleotides are TGTGCCAGCAGTGGACAGGGGAACAATCAGCCCCAGCATTTT.